This TCR beta chain was sequenced for a study of CD4 T cells in relation to SARS-CoV-2 and coronaviruses. About the study: The HLA restriction of the shared crossreactive spike epitopes was mapped.

This clone was picked up one time. Its antigen is not known. Unexposed donor CD4+ T cells date from about 2011-2018, before the COVID-19 pandemic. Profiled with immunoSEQ multiplex PCR; TCRdb holds only in-frame clones, not every one. The data contain around 56,000 clones, roughly 89% of them singletons. Study results and limitations: No donor gave both pre-pandemic and post-infection samples. In around 63% of donors, memory CD4+ clonotypes crossrecognized SARS-CoV-2 and at least one common cold coronavirus spike. Monoreactive clones expanded significantly more to SARS-CoV-2 than crossreactive clones did.

V shed 0 bases and J shed 0 bases, with 6 bases lying between them. CDR1 KGHSH and CDR2 LQKENI come from the germline V gene. The CDR3 extends over 15 amino acids. The TCR comes from a human donor in good health. Material: memory CD4+ T cells from PBMCs. V is TRBV18 and J is TRBJ2-1; D gene ambiguous. Here the CDR3 reads CASSPPQSSYNEQFF. CDR3 DNA: TGTGCCAGCTCACCACCGCAAAGCTCCTACAATGAGCAGTTCTTC.